Listed below are T cell receptor beta chains from one sample, sequenced in a study of shared clonotypes between healthy human individuals. Sequenced by immunoSEQ multiplex PCR; TCRdb stores in-frame clones only, minus some. The sample consists of about 2.3 million clones, 92% of them appearing once. The sequenced sample was naive CD4+ T cells from PBMCs. All receptors derive from a man in his late teens or twenties in good health. Some clones in this sample may be carry-over from other donors' samples. CDR3s include the opening cysteine and the closing phenylalanine or tryptophan. The order of the fields is CDR3 protein, J gene, V gene.

CASSQSGTPNYGYTF | TRBJ1-2 | TRBV18
CASSPTSGSYNEQFF | TRBJ2-1 | TRBV4-1
CASRGQGAYGYTF | TRBJ1-2 | TRBV10-2
CASSFWVMETQYF | TRBJ2-5 | TRBV5-6
CASSFLAGEVQFF | TRBJ2-1 | TRBV5-1
CASSPVSSGANVLTF | TRBJ2-6 | TRBV7-6
CASSNSISGSDLYNEQFF | TRBJ2-1 | TRBV9
CASSTRTGSETQYF | TRBJ2-5 | TRBV5-5
CASSLGQGGDTQYF | TRBJ2-3 | TRBV11-3
CASSPPLPRTLTSTDTQYF | TRBJ2-3 | TRBV28
CASRPGGSSQPQHF | TRBJ1-5 | TRBV28
CASSPGGSDHEQFF | TRBJ2-1 | TRBV21-1
CASSLSPEGAWGQFF | TRBJ2-1 | TRBV5-1
CASSPGGAEQYF | TRBJ2-7 | TRBV18
CASSPGGRDEQFF | TRBJ2-1 | TRBV6-5
CASMGGSRGTDTQYF | TRBJ2-3 | TRBV19
CASSRGGGETQYF | TRBJ2-5 | TRBV18
CASSVGGVGTEAFF | TRBJ1-1 | TRBV9